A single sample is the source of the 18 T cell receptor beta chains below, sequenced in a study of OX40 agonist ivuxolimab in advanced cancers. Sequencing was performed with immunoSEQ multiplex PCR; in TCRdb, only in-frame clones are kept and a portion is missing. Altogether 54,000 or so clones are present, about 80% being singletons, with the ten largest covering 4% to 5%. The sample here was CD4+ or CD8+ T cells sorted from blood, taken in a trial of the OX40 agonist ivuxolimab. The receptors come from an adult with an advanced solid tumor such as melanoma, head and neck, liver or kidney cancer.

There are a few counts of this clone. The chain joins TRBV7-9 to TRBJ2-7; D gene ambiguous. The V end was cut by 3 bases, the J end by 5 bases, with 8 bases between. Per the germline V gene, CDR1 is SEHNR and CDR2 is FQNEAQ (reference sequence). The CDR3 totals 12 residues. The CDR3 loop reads CASSFRPNEQYF. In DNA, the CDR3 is TGTGCCAGCAGCTTCCGCCCAAACGAGCAGTACTTC.

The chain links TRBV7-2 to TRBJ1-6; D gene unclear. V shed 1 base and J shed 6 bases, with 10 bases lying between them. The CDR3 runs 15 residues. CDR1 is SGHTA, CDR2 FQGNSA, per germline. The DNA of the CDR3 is TGTGCCAGCAGCTTAGATCGGCCTGCTAATTCACCCCTCCACTTT. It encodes CASSLDRPANSPLHF.

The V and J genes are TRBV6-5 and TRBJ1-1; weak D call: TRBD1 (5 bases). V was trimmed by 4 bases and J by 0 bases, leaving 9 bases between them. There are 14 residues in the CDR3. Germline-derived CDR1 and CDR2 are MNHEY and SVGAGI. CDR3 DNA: TGTGCCAGCAGTTGGACACGGATGAACACTGAAGCTTTCTTT. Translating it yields CASSWTRMNTEAFF.

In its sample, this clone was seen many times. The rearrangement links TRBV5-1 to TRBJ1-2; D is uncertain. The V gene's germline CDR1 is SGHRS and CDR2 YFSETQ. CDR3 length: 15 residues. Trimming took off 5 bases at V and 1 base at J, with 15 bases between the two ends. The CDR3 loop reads CASSLGPRNNYGYTF. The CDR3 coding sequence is TGCGCCAGCAGTCTTGGCCCCAGGAATAACTATGGCTACACCTTC.

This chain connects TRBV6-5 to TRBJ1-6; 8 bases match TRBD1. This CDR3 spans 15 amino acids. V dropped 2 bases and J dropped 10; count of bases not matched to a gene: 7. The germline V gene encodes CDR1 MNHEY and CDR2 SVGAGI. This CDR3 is CASSYAQGARSPLHF. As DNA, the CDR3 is TGTGCCAGCAGTTACGCTCAGGGGGCGCGGTCACCCCTCCACTTT.

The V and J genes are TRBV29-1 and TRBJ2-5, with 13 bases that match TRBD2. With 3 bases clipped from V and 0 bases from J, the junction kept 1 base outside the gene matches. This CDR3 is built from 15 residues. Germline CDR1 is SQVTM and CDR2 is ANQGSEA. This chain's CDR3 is CSVEGTSGDQETQYF. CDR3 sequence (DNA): TGCAGCGTTGAGGGGACTAGCGGGGACCAAGAGACCCAGTACTTC.

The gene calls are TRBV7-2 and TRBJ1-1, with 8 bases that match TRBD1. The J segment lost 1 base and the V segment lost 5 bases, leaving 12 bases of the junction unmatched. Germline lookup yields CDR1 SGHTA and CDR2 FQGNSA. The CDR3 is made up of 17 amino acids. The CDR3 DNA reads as TGTGCCAGCAGCCCCCGGACAGGGTATCTGGGGAACACTGAAGCTTTCTTT. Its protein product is CASSPRTGYLGNTEAFF.

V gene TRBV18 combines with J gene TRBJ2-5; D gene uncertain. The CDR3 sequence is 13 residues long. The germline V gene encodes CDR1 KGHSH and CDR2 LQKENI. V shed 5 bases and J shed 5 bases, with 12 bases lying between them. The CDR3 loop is CASSSDIGETQYF. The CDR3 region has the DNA TGTGCCAGCTCATCCGACATCGGTGAGACCCAGTACTTC.

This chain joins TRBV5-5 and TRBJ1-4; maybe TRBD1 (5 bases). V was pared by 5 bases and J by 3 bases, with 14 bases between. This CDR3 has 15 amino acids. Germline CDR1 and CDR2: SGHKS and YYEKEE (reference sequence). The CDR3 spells CASSFDGGSNEKLFF. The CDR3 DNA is TGTGCCAGCAGTTTCGATGGGGGTTCTAATGAAAAACTGTTTTTT.

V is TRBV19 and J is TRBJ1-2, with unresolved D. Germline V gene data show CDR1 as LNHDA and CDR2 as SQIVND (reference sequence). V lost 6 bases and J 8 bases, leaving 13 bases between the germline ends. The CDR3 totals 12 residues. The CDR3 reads CASSAVLGGYTF. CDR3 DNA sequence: TGTGCCAGTAGCGCCGTTCTGGGCGGCTACACCTTC.

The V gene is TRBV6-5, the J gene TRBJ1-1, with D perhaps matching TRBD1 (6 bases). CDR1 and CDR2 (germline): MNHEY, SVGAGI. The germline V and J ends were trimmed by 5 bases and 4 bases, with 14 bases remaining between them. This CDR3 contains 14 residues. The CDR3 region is CASSPQGGVTEAFF. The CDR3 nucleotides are TGTGCCAGCAGTCCACAGGGAGGAGTCACTGAAGCTTTCTTT.

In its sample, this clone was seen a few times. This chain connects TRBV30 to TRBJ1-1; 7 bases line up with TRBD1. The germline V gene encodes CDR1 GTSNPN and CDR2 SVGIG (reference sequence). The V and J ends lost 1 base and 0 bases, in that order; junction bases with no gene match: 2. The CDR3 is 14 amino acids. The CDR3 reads CAWSGGTVNTEAFF. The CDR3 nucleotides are TGTGCCTGGAGTGGGGGGACAGTGAACACTGAAGCTTTCTTT.

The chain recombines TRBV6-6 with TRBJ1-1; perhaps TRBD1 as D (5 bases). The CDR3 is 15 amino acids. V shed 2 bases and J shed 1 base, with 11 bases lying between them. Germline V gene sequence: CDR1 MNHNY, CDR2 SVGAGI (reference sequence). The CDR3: CASSYVTQANTEAFF. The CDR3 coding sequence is TGTGCCAGCAGTTACGTGACACAGGCGAACACTGAAGCTTTCTTT.

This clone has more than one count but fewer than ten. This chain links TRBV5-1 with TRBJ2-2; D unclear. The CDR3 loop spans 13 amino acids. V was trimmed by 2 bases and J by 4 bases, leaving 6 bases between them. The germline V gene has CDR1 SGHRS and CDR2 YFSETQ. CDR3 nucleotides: TGCGCCAGCAGCTTCCATCGCACCGGGGAGCTGTTTTTT. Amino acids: CASSFHRTGELFF.

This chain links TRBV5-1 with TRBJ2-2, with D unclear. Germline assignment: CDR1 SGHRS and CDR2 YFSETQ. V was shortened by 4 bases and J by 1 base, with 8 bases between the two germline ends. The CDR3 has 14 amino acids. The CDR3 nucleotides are TGCGCCAGCAGCGTGGGTGGGAACACCGGGGAGCTGTTTTTT. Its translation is CASSVGGNTGELFF.

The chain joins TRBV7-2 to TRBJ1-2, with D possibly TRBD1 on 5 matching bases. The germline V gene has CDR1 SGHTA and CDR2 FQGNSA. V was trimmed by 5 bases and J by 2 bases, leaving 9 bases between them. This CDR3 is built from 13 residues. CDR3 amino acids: CASSPRGNYGYTF. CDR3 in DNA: TGTGCCAGCAGCCCTCGGGGGAACTATGGCTACACCTTC.

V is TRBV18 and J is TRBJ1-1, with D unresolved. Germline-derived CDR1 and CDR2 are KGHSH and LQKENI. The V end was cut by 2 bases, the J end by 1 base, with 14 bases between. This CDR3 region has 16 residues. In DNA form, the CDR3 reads TGTGCCAGCTCACCATCGGTCCCTAGAGGGAACACTGAAGCTTTCTTT. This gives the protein CASSPSVPRGNTEAFF. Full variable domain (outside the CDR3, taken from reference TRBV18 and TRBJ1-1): NAGVMQNPRHLVRRRGQEARLRCSPMKGHSHVYWYRQLPEEGLKFMVYLQKENIIDESGMPKERFSAEFPKEGPSILRIQQVVRGDSAAYFCASSPSVPRGNTEAFFGQGTRLTVV.

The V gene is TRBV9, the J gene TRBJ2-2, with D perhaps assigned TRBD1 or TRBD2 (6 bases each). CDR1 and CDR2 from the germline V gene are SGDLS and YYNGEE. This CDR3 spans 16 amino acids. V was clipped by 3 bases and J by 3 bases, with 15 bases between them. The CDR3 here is CASSAGASGYTGELFF. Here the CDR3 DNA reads TGTGCCAGCAGCGCAGGGGCCAGCGGGTACACCGGGGAGCTGTTTTTT.